This TCR beta chain is drawn from a study of spatial heterogeneity in lung cancer. Time point in this sample: sample taken at primary tumor resection. One entry per CDR3 protein results from TCRdb running MiXCR on the 5' RACE reads. The data hold approximately 7,800 distinct CDR3 sequences, with about 9.1% observed a single time. This CDR3 contains 14 residues. CDR1 is SQVTM and CDR2 is ANQGSEA in the germline V gene. The V end lost 7 bases, the J end lost 4 bases, and 16 bases lay between the germline ends. This TCR was recovered from a male donor with early-stage non-small cell lung cancer. The sequenced sample was PBMCs, obtained at surgery. The V and J genes are TRBV29-1 and TRBJ2-2; TRBD2 is a possible D gene (5 bases). The CDR3 region is CSANPGSGTGELFF. In DNA form, the CDR3 reads TGCAGCGCAAACCCGGGATCCGGCACCGGGGAGCTGTTTTTT.